This T cell receptor beta chain originates from a study of blood T cells in healthy people across ages. A sample-barcoded 5' primer and a J-beta primer mix were used in a second PCR of about 7 to 12 cycles. Every sample produced at least 2.5 million CDR3-containing paired-end reads. TCRdb reprocessed the 5' RACE reads via MiXCR and lists one record per CDR3 protein. The sample yields roughly 730,000 distinct CDR3 sequences, 45% to 70% seen once. Of note for this clonotype: The antigen remains unidentified.

The CDR3 spans 16 residues. CDR1 is SGHKS, CDR2 YYEKEE, per germline (reference sequence). V dropped 4 bases and J dropped 3 bases, with 19 bases sitting between them. Study-wide results and caveats: It was the long-lived donors that had more naive CD4+ cells and higher diversity than aged donors.

J is TRBJ1-1 and V is TRBV5-5, with D tentatively TRBD1 (5 bases). The TCR sequence derives from a man aged 40-49 years in good health. The sequenced material came from blood. As DNA, the CDR3 is TGTGCCAGCAGCCCCCGGACTGGCAGGGCGGACACTGAAGCTTTCTTT. It codes for CASSPRTGRADTEAFF.